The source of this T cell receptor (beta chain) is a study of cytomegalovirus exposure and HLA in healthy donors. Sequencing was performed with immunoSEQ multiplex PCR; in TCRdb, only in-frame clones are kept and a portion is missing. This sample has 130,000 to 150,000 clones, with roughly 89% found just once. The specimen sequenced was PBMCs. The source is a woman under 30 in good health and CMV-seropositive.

The chain's CDR3 is CASSLEAASNEKLFF. CDR3 in DNA: TGTGCCAGCAGCTTAGAGGCGGCTTCTAATGAAAAACTGTTTTTT. The chain links TRBV11-2 to TRBJ1-4; D remains unclear. Per germline, CDR1 SGHAT and CDR2 FQNNGV. The CDR3 totals 15 residues. Deletions cut 0 bases from V and 3 bases from J, with 8 bases between.